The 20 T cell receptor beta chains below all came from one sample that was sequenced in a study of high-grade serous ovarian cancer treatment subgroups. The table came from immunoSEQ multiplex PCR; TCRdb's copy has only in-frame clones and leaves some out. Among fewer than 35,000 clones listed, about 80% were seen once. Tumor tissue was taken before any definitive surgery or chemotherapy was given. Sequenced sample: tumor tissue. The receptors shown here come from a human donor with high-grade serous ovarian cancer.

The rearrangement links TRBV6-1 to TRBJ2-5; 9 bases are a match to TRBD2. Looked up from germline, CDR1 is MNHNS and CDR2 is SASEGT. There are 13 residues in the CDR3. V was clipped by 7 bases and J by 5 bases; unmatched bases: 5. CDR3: CASTDGTSETQYF. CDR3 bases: TGTGCCAGCACTGACGGGACTAGCGAGACCCAGTACTTC.

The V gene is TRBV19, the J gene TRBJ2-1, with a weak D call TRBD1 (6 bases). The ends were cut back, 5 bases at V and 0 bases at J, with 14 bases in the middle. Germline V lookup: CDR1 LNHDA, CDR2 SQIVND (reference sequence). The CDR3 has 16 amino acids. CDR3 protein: CASSANRASSYNEQFF. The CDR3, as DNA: TGTGCCAGTAGTGCGAACAGGGCCAGCTCCTACAATGAGCAGTTCTTC.

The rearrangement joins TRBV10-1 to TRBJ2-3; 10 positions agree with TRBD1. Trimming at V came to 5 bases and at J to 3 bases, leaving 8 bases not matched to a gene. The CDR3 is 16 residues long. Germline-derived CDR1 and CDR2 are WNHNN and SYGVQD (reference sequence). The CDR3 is CASSLRPGQGTDTQYF. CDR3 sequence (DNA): TGCGCCAGCAGTCTGCGTCCGGGACAGGGGACAGATACGCAGTATTTT.

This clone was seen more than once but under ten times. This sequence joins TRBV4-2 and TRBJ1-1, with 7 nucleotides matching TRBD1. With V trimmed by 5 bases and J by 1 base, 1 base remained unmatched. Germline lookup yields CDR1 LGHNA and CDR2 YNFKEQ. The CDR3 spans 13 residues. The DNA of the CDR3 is TGTGCCAGCAGCAGGACAGGGAACACTGAAGCTTTCTTT. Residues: CASSRTGNTEAFF.

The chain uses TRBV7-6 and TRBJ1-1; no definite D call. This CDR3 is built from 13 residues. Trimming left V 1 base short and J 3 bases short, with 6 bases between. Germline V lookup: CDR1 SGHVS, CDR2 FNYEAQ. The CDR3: CASSLEGDTEAFF. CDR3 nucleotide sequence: TGTGCCAGCAGCTTAGAGGGAGACACTGAAGCTTTCTTT.

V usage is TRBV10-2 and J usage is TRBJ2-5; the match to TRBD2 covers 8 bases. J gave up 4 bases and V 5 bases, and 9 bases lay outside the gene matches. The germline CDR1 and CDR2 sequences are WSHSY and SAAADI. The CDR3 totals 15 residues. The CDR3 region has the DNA TGCGCCAGCAGTCGCAGCGGGAGAGGGGGAGAGACCCAGTACTTC. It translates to CASSRSGRGGETQYF.

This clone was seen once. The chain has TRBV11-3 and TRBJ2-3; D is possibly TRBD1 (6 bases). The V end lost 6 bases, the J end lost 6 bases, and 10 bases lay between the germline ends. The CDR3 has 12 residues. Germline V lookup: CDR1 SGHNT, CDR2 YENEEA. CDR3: CASSTGTDTQYF. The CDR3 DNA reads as TGTGCCAGCAGTACAGGGACGGATACGCAGTATTTT.

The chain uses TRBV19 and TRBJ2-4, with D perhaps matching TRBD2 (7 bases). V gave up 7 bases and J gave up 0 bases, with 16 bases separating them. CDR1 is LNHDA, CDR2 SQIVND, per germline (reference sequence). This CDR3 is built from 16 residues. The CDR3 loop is CASTGGRERAKNIQYF. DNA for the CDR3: TGTGCCAGTACCGGGGGGCGGGAGAGAGCCAAAAACATTCAGTACTTC.

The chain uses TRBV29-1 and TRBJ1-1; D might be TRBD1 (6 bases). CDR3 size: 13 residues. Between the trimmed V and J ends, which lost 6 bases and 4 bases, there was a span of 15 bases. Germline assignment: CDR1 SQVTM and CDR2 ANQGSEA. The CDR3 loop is CSVKSGVLTEAFF. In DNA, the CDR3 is TGCAGCGTCAAATCAGGGGTACTCACTGAAGCTTTCTTT.

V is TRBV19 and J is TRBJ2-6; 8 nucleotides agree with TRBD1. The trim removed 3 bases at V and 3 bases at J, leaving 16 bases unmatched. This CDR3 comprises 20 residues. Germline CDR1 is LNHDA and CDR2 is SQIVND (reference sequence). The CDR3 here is CASSMEGQAGFLFGANVLTF. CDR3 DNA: TGTGCCAGTAGTATGGAGGGACAGGCAGGCTTCCTTTTTGGGGCCAACGTCCTGACTTTC.

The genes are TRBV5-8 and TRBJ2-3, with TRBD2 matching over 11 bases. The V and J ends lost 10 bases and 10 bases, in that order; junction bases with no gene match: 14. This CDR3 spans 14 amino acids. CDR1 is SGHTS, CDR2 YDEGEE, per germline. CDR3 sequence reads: CAGGTSGFKWAQYF. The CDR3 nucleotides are TGTGCCGGAGGGACTAGCGGATTCAAATGGGCGCAGTATTTT. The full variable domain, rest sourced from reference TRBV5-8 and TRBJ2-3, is EAGVTQSPTHLIKTRGQQATLRCSPISGHTSVYWYQQALGLGLQFLLWYDEGEERNRGNFPPRFSGRQFPNYSSELNVNALELEDSALYLCAGGTSGFKWAQYFGPGTRLTVL.

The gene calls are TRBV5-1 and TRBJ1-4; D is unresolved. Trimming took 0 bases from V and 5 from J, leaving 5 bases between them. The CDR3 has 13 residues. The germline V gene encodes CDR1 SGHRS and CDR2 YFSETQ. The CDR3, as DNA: TGCGCCAGCAGCTTGGAATCAAATGAAAAACTGTTTTTT. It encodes CASSLESNEKLFF.

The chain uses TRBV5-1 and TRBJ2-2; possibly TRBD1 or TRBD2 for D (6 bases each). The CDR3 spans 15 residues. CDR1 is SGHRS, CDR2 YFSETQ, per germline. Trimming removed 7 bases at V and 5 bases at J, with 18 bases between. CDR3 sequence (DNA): TGCGCCAGCCGTCCCACGGGGGCGGAGACCGGGGAGCTGTTTTTT. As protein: CASRPTGAETGELFF.

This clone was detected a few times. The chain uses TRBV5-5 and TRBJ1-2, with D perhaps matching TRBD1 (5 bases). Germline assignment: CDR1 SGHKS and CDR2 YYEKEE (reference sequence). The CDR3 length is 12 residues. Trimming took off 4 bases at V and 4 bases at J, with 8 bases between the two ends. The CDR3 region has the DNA TGTGCCAGCAGCCCAGGGACCTATGGCTACACCTTC. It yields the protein CASSPGTYGYTF.

The CDR3 DNA sequence: TGTGCCTGGGGAAATGAAAAACTGTTTTTT. It translates to CAWGNEKLFF. The V call is TRBV30, the J call TRBJ1-4, with D hard to call. The V and J ends lost 5 bases and 5 bases respectively, with 3 bases between them. The germline V gene has CDR1 GTSNPN and CDR2 SVGIG (reference sequence). There are 10 residues in the CDR3.

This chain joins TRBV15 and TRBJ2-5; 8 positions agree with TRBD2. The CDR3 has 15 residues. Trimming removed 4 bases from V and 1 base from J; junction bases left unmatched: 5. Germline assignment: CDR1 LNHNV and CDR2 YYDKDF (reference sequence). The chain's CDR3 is CATSKSGRIQETQYF. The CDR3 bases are TGTGCCACCAGCAAGAGCGGGAGAATCCAAGAGACCCAGTACTTC.

DNA of the CDR3: TGCAGCGTTGATAAAAGGGACAGGGGTAATGGATATGGCTACACCTTC. This encodes CSVDKRDRGNGYGYTF. This chain connects TRBV29-1 to TRBJ1-2, with 10 bases identical to TRBD1. Germline-derived CDR1 and CDR2 are SQVTM and ANQGSEA. This CDR3 spans 16 amino acids. V trimming: 3 bases; J trimming: 5 bases; junction bases outside the gene matches: 12. Together with reference TRBV29-1 and TRBJ1-2, the CDR3 gives the full variable domain: SAVISQKPSRDICQRGTSLTIQCQVDSQVTMMFWYRQQPGQSLTLIATANQGSEATYESGFVIDKFPISRPNLTFSTLTVSNMSPEDSSIYLCSVDKRDRGNGYGYTFGSGTRLTVV.

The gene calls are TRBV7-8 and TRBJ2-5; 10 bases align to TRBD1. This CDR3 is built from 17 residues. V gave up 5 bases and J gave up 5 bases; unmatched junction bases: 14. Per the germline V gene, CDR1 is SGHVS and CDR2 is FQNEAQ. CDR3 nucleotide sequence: TGTGCCAGCAGCGGTCCCGGGACAGGGGCCTCCGGTGAGACCCAGTACTTC. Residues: CASSGPGTGASGETQYF.

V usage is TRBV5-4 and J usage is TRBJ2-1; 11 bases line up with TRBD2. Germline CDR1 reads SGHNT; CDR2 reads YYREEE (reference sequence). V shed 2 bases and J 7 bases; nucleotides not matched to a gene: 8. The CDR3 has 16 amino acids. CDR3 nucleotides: TGTGCCAGCAGCTTCCCTAGCGGGAGGAGGAGGAATGAGCAGTTCTTC. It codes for CASSFPSGRRRNEQFF.

This CDR3 is CAWRHAYEQYF. In nucleotides, the CDR3 is TGTGCCTGGAGGCACGCCTACGAGCAGTACTTC. The chain couples TRBV30 to TRBJ2-7; D uncertain. The CDR3 has 11 amino acids. V lost 3 bases, J lost 2 bases, and 5 bases lay in between. Germline V lookup: CDR1 GTSNPN, CDR2 SVGIG (reference sequence). Together with reference TRBV30 and TRBJ2-7, the CDR3 gives the full variable domain: SQTIHQWPATLVQPVGSPLSLECTVEGTSNPNLYWYRQAAGRGLQLLFYSVGIGQISSEVPQNLSASRPQDRQFILSSKKLLLSDSGFYLCAWRHAYEQYFGPGTRLTVT.